This T cell receptor beta chain is from a study of CD8+ T cells in alopecia areata. Across the study: Treatment ran 6 to 18 months, with 6 months of follow-up afterward.

RNA extraction was followed by reverse transcription into cDNA, which acted as the sequencing template. Generated by immunoSEQ multiplex PCR, the TCRdb table keeps only in-frame clones and is missing some. Here the sample spans about 60,000 clones, under 60% being singletons. The treatment here: oral pan-JAK inhibitor, 5-10 mg twice daily. Study results and limitations: Scalp clonality and expanded CD8+ clones among the top 100 were significantly decreased by tofacitinib.

The trim removed 3 bases at V and 6 bases at J, leaving 8 bases unmatched. This CDR3 is 14 amino acids long. Germline V CDR1 and CDR2: SQVTM, ANQGSEA. Points on this clone: Its antigen is unknown.

The source material was CD8+ T cells sorted from blood, sampled around week 36, from a patient treated with tofacitinib. This receptor was identified in a human donor with alopecia areata. The V and J genes are TRBV29-1 and TRBJ1-1, with TRBD1 identical over 9 bases. CDR3 sequence: CSVDFRTGDAEAFF. CDR3 nucleotide sequence: TGCAGCGTTGATTTCCGGACAGGGGATGCTGAAGCTTTCTTT.